This note documents a single T cell receptor beta chain sequence. Its antigen remains unidentified. This entry belongs to a study of persistence of HIV-infected CD4 T cells. Regarding the study as a whole: Rare CMV-responding cells carrying HIV-1 proviruses were not analyzed separately for TCR.

The CDR3 covers 16 residues. The junction had 15 bases not matched to a gene; V was cut back by 6 bases and J by 7 bases. CDR1 SNHLY and CDR2 FYNNEI come from the germline V gene. The stimulus was lysate of CMV-infected fibroblasts, around 9.3 ug/mL. Memory cells lacking CD40L and CD69 with high CD45RO were sorted. The libraries were made with immunoSEQ version 4 in survey mode. This table comes from immunoSEQ multiplex PCR, and its TCRdb copy is limited to in-frame clones, with some not included. The table has over 30,000 clones, 82% seen once. V and J are TRBV2 and TRBJ2-5, with 9 bases that match TRBD1. The clonotype comes from an adult woman with HIV who was CMV-seropositive. Sequenced material: CD4+ T cells sorted from PBMCs after approximately 19-hour stimulation, taken from a patient who received antiretroviral therapy. The CDR3 region is CASRDRDRVSGVTQYF. The CDR3 DNA sequence: TGTGCCAGCAGAGACCGGGACAGGGTATCGGGGGTGACCCAGTACTTC.